This entry lists 17 T cell receptor beta chains sequenced from one sample in a study of immune characterization of retroperitoneal liposarcoma. MiXCR, applied by TCRdb to the PCR reads, yields one record per CDR3 protein. The sample has 10,000 or so distinct CDR3 sequences; 25% to 35% are singletons. The specimen sequenced was tumor tissue. The receptors stem from a male donor with retroperitoneal liposarcoma.

This clonotype is categorized as medium-sized. The chain uses TRBV6-1 and TRBJ2-3; either TRBD1 or TRBD2 may supply D (5 bases each). CDR1 is MNHNS and CDR2 is SASEGT in the germline V gene. The CDR3 extends over 16 amino acids. The V end lost 6 bases, the J end lost 2 bases, and 18 bases lay between the germline ends. The CDR3 protein is CASRGVGTPNTDTQYF. The DNA of the CDR3 is TGTGCCAGCAGGGGGGTTGGGACGCCGAACACAGATACGCAGTATTTT.

This clonotype was picked up a small number of times. The CDR3 DNA follows: TGTGCCAGCAGAGGGAGAAGGACTAGCGGGAGGGTTTACAATGAGCAGTTCTTC. Translation: CASRGRRTSGRVYNEQFF. The chain recombines TRBV6-1 with TRBJ2-1, with 15 bases that match TRBD2. The J segment lost 4 bases and the V segment lost 6 bases, leaving 10 bases of the junction unmatched. CDR1 is MNHNS and CDR2 is SASEGT in the germline V gene. The CDR3 is 18 amino acids.

This clonotype was observed a few times. This chain links TRBV4-3 with TRBJ2-5, with 10 nucleotides matching TRBD2. The length of the CDR3 is 15 residues. Germline CDR1 LGHNA, CDR2 YSLEER. V lost 0 bases to trimming and J lost 7 bases; unmatched junction nucleotides: 5. The CDR3 DNA follows: TGCGCCAGCAGCCAAGATGCTTCTAGCGGGGGGACCCAGTACTTC. Its protein is CASSQDASSGGTQYF.

The chain uses TRBV6-1 and TRBJ2-3, with D unclear. The DNA matches TRBJ2-7 better at its end, which makes the J call doubtful. Germline assignment: CDR1 MNHNS and CDR2 SASEGT. This CDR3 is built from 10 residues. CDR3 loop: CASGAYEQYF. CDR3 in DNA: TGTGCCAGCGGAGCCTACGAGCAGTACTTC.

This clonotype is medium-sized in the sample. The rearrangement links TRBV7-3 to TRBJ2-3; no firm D call. CDR3 length: 14 residues. Germline lookup yields CDR1 SGHTA and CDR2 FQGTGA. Trimming stripped 5 bases from V and 9 bases from J, with 18 bases between. CDR3 in DNA: TGTGCCAGCAGCGAGGACCGGCACATAGGGACGCAGTATTTT. Amino acid sequence: CASSEDRHIGTQYF.

This chain links TRBV12-3 or TRBV12-4 with TRBJ2-3, with D unclear. The length of the CDR3 is 13 residues. The V end was cut by 3 bases, the J end by 0 bases, with 4 bases between. CDR3 in DNA: TGTGCCAGCAGTTTCGACAGCACAGATACGCAGTATTTT. This codes for CASSFDSTDTQYF.

The chain employs TRBV6-6 and TRBJ2-7; TRBD1 might be the D (6 bases). Germline V gene lookup returns CDR1 MNHNY and CDR2 SVGAGI (reference sequence). Trimming cost V 6 bases and J 1 base, with 10 bases left between them. The CDR3 length is 13 residues. CDR3 protein: CASSPGQSYEQYF. The CDR3 coding sequence is TGTGCCAGCAGCCCCGGACAGTCCTACGAGCAGTACTTC.

The V call is TRBV28, the J call TRBJ2-3; possibly TRBD1 for D (6 bases). The tail of the sequence fits TRBJ2-1 better, so the J call may be wrong. Germline values: CDR1 MDHEN, CDR2 SYDVKM. This CDR3 has 13 amino acids. The CDR3: CASISPGQPEQFF. DNA for the CDR3: TGTGCCAGCATCTCCCCAGGACAGCCCGAGCAGTTCTTC.

The chain uses TRBV12-3 or TRBV12-4 and TRBJ2-1; 7 nucleotides match TRBD1. J gave up 13 bases and V 3 bases, and 12 bases lay outside the gene matches. The CDR3 runs to 14 residues. The CDR3 protein is CASSFYRGQETQFF. The CDR3 bases are TGTGCCAGCAGTTTTTACAGGGGCCAAGAGACCCAGTTCTTC.

V is TRBV7-8 and J is TRBJ2-1, with TRBD1 as a possible D gene (5 bases). The end of the DNA is better explained by TRBJ2-7, so the J call may be wrong. This CDR3 has 17 residues. The V gene's germline CDR1 is SGHVS and CDR2 FQNEAQ. The CDR3 sequence: CASSLSQGGRTYNEQYF. The CDR3 DNA follows: TGTGCCAGCAGCTTAAGCCAGGGCGGCCGTACCTACAATGAGCAGTACTTC.

V usage is TRBV6-1 and J usage is TRBJ2-1; 11 nucleotides line up with TRBD2. The J call could be wrong; TRBJ2-7 is a better fit for the DNA end. Germline V gene sequence: CDR1 MNHNS, CDR2 SASEGT. The CDR3 consists of 14 residues. The CDR3 nucleotides read TGTGCCACTTCCCCACTAGCGGGGGCCAATGAGCAGTACTTC. Translating it yields CATSPLAGANEQYF.

Relative to its sample, this clonotype is medium-sized. The chain links TRBV7-6 to TRBJ2-1; no definite D call. The DNA end is a closer match to TRBJ2-5, so the J assignment may be wrong. This CDR3 is built from 11 residues. Germline-derived CDR1 and CDR2 are SGHVS and FNYEAQ. The CDR3, as DNA: TGTGCCAGCAGCCCGCGGGAGACCCAGTACTTC. Protein sequence: CASSPRETQYF.

This clonotype was detected only once. The chain links TRBV6-1 to TRBJ2-3; D uncertain. V was shortened by 3 bases and J by 3 bases, with 7 bases between the two germline ends. CDR1 and CDR2 (germline): MNHNS, SASEGT. The CDR3 extends over 13 amino acids. CDR3 nucleotide sequence: TGTGCCAGCAGTGAGCTTACAACAGATACGCAGTATTTT. This sequence encodes CASSELTTDTQYF.

This clonotype was observed many times. The V call is TRBV6-6, the J call TRBJ1-1; D is possibly TRBD1 (6 bases). V was trimmed by 2 bases and J by 2 bases, leaving 12 bases between them. The CDR3 has 15 amino acids. Germline CDR1 is MNHNY and CDR2 is SVGAGI (reference sequence). The CDR3 reads CASSYQQGFNTEAFF. CDR3 nucleotide sequence: TGTGCCAGCAGTTACCAACAGGGTTTTAACACTGAAGCTTTCTTT.

This chain links TRBV27 with TRBJ2-1; 11 bases fit TRBD2. From germline, CDR1 is MNHEY and CDR2 SMNVEV (reference sequence). V was pared by 10 bases and J by 7 bases, with 6 bases of the junction left unmatched. The CDR3 is made up of 13 amino acids. The DNA of the CDR3 is TGTGCCACGACTAGCGGGATAAATAATGAGCAGTTCTTC. Translation gives CATTSGINNEQFF.

This clonotype was recorded at least ten times. The genes are TRBV27 and TRBJ2-4; D is possibly TRBD2 (5 bases). TRBJ2-7 matches the DNA end more closely, so the J call is doubtful. The CDR3 totals 13 residues. CDR1 and CDR2 from the germline V gene are MNHEY and SMNVEV (reference sequence). CDR3 nucleotides: TGTGCCAGCAGTCTAACGGGGACCTACGAGCAGTACTTC. Amino acid sequence: CASSLTGTYEQYF.

This clonotype has at least ten counts. This chain connects TRBV7-2 to TRBJ1-1; a possible D gene is TRBD1 (5 bases). V lost 5 bases and J 3 bases, leaving 16 bases between the germline ends. CDR3 length: 15 amino acids. Germline values: CDR1 SGHTA, CDR2 FQGNSA. CDR3 DNA sequence: TGTGCCAGCAGCCTTTACGGAGGGGCTGACACTGAAGCTTTCTTT. The encoded protein is CASSLYGGADTEAFF.